Given below is one TCR beta chain in context. These data are taken from a study of blood T cell repertoires in COVID-19. Overall study context: COVID-19 samples from acute and convalescent phases originated in the United States, Italy and Spain. The analysed material was cDNA or gDNA that came from T cells, B-cell-depleted T cells, or PBMCs.

Germline CDR1 reads LGHDT; CDR2 reads YNNKEL (reference sequence). CDR3 length: 13 amino acids. After removal of 6 bases from V and 6 bases from J, the junction contained 4 bases not matched to a gene. The authors' processing: Reference gene primer amplification gave nucleated cell count estimates. Profiling relied on immunoSEQ multiplex PCR, and the TCRdb table lists in-frame clones only, not all of them. V and J calls and clone size are copied from that table; D and trimming were computed from the DNA. The sample shows roughly 100,000 clones, approximately 83% of them seen only once. The sample comprised peripheral blood. The chain joins TRBV3-1 (or the pseudogene TRBV3-2) to TRBJ1-5, with 8 bases lining up with TRBD1. This TCR came from a man aged 45-65 years with acute or convalescent COVID-19. CDR3 amino acids: CASSPGGGQPQHF. The CDR3 DNA follows: TGTGCCAGCAGTCCAGGGGGCGGTCAGCCCCAGCATTTT.